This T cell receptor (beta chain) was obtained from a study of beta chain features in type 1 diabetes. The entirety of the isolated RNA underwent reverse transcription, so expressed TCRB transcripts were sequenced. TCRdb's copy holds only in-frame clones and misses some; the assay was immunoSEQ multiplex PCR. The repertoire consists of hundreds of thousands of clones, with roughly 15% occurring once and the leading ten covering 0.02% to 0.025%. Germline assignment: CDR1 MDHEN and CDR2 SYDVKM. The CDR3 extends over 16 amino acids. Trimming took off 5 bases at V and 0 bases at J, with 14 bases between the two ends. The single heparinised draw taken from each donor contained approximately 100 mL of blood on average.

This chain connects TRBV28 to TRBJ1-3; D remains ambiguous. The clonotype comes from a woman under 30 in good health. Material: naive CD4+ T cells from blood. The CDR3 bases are TGTGCCAGCAGTCAGTGGACGGTTAGCTCTGGAAACACCATATATTTT. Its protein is CASSQWTVSSGNTIYF.